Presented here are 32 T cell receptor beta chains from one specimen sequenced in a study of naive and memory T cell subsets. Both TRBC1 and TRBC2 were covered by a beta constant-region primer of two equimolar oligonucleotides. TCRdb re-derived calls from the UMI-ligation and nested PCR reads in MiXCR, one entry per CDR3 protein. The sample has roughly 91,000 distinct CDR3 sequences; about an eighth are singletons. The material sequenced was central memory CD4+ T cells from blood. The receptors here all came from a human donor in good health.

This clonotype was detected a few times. The CDR3 DNA reads as TGTGCCAGCAGCCAACCAGGGGGACCTCAAGGCTACACCTTC. It translates to CASSQPGGPQGYTF. The rearrangement uses TRBV14 and TRBJ1-2, with 7 bases aligning to TRBD1. The CDR3 length is 14 residues. Per germline, CDR1 SGHDN and CDR2 FVKESK. The junction had 8 bases not matched to a gene; V was cut back by 2 bases and J by 8 bases.

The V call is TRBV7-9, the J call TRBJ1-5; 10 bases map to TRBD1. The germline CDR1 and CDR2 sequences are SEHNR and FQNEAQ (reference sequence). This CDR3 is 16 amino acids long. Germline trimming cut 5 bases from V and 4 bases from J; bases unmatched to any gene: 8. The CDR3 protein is CASSAGTGAFNQPQHF. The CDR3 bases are TGTGCCAGCAGCGCCGGGACAGGGGCCTTTAATCAGCCCCAGCATTTT.

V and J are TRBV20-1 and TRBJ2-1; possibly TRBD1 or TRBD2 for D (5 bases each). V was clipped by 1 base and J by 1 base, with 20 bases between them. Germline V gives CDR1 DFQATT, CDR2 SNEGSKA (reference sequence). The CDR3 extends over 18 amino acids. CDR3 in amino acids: CSARATLASRVSYNEQFF. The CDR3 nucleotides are TGCAGTGCTAGAGCGACACTTGCTAGCAGGGTGTCCTACAATGAGCAGTTCTTC.

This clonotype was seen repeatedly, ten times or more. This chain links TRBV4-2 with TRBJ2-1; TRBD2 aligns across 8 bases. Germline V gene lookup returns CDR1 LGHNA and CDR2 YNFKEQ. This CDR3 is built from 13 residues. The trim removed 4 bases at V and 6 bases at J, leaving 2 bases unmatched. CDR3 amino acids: CASSRTSSNEQFF. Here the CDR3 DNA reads TGTGCCAGCAGCCGGACTAGCAGCAATGAGCAGTTCTTC.

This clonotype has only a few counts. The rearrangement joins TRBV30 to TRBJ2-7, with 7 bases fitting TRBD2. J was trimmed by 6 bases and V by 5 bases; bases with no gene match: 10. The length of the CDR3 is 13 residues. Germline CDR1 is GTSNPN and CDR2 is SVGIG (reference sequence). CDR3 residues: CAWERGLPGEQYF. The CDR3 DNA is TGTGCCTGGGAGCGGGGTCTTCCTGGCGAGCAGTACTTC.

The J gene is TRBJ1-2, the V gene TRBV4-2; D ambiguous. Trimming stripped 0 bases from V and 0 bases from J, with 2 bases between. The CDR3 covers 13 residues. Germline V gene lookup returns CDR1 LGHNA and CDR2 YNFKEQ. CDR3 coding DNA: TGTGCCAGCAGCCAAGACCCTAACTATGGCTACACCTTC. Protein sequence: CASSQDPNYGYTF.

CDR3 nucleotide sequence: TGCGCCAGCAGCATGGGACAGGGGGCCAACACCATATATTTT. Translation: CASSMGQGANTIYF. The rearrangement links TRBV5-1 to TRBJ1-3, with TRBD1 identical over 12 bases. The V segment lost 4 bases and the J segment 7 bases; nucleotides outside the gene matches: 3. This CDR3 has 14 amino acids. Germline CDR1 reads SGHRS; CDR2 reads YFSETQ. Using reference TRBV5-1 and TRBJ1-3 for the parts outside the CDR3, the full variable domain is KAGVTQTPRYLIKTRGQQVTLSCSPISGHRSVSWYQQTPGQGLQFLFEYFSETQRNKGNFPGRFSGRQFSNSRSEMNVSTLELGDSALYLCASSMGQGANTIYFGEGSWLTVV.

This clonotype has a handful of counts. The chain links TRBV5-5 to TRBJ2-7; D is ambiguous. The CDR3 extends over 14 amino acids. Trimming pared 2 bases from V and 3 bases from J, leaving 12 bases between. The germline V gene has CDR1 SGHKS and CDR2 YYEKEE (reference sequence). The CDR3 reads CASSFGLGDYEQYF. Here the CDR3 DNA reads TGTGCCAGCAGCTTCGGTCTCGGAGACTACGAGCAGTACTTC.

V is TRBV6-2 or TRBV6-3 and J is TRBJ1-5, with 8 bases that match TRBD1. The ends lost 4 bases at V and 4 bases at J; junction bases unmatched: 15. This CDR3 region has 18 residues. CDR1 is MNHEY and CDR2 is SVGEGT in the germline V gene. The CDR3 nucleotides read TGTGCCAGCAGTTTTAACCCGCTAGAGGACAGGGAAAATCAGCCCCAGCATTTT. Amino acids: CASSFNPLEDRENQPQHF.

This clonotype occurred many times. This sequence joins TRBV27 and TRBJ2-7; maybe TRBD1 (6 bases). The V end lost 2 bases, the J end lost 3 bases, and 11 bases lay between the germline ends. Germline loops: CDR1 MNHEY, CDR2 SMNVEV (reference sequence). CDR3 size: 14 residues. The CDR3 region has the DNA TGTGCCAGCAGTTTACGGACAGCTGACTACGAGCAGTACTTC. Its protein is CASSLRTADYEQYF.

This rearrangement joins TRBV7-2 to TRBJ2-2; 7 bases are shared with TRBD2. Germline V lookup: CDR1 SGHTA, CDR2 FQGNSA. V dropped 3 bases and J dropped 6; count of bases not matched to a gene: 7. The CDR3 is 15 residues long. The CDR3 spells CASSFGGRASGELFF. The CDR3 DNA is TGTGCCAGCAGCTTTGGAGGGAGGGCCTCCGGGGAGCTGTTTTTT.

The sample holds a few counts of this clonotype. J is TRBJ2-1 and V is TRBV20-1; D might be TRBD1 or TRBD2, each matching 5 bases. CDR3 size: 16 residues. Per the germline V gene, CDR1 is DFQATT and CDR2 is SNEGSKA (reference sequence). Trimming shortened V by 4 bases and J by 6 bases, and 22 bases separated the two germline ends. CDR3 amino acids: CSATDRREGLGNEQFF. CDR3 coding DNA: TGCAGTGCTACCGACCGTCGAGAGGGGCTCGGCAATGAGCAGTTCTTC.

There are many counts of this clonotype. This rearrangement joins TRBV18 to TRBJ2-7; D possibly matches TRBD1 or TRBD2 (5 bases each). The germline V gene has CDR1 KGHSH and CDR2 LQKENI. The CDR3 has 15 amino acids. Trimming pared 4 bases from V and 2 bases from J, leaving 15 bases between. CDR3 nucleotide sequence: TGTGCCAGCTCACGAGGGGACGGATTAACCTACGAGCAGTACTTC. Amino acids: CASSRGDGLTYEQYF.

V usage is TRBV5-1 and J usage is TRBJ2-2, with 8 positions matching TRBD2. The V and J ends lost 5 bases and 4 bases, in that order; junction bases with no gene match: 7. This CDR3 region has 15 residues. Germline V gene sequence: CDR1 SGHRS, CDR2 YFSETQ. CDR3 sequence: CASSLPRGATGELFF. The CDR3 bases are TGCGCCAGCAGTCTCCCGCGGGGGGCCACCGGGGAGCTGTTTTTT.

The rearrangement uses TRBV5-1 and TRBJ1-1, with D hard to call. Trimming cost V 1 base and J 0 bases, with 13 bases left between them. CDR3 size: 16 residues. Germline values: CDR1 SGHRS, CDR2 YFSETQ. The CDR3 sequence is CASSLPEGPLNTEAFF. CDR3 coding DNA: TGCGCCAGCAGCTTGCCGGAAGGGCCCTTGAACACTGAAGCTTTCTTT.

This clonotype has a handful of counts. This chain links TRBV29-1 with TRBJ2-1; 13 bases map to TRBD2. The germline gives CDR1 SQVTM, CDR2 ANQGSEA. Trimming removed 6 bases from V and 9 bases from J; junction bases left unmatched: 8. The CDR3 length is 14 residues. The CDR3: CSVLGLAGVSEQFF. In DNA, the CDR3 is TGCAGCGTCCTCGGACTAGCGGGAGTCTCTGAGCAGTTCTTC.

CDR3 region: CASSWPAGTPTTGELFF. The CDR3 DNA sequence: TGCGCCAGCAGCTGGCCGGCCGGGACTCCAACCACCGGGGAGCTGTTTTTT. J is TRBJ2-2 and V is TRBV5-1, with D possibly matching TRBD2 (6 bases). Germline-derived CDR1 and CDR2 are SGHRS and YFSETQ. Trimming cost V 3 bases and J 4 bases, with 19 bases left between them. The CDR3 is 17 residues long.

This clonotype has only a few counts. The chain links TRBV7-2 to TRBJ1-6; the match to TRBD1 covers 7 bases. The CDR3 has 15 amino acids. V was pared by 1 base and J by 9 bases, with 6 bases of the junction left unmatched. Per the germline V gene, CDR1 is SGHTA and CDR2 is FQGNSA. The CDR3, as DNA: TGTGCCAGCAGCTTAGAGACAGGGAGGAGTTCACCCCTCCACTTT. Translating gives CASSLETGRSSPLHF.

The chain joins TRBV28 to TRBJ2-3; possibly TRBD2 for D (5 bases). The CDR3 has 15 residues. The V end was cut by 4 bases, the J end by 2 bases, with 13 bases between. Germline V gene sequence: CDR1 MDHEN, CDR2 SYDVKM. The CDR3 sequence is CASSSHLDFTDTQYF. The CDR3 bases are TGTGCCAGCAGTTCACATTTGGACTTCACAGATACGCAGTATTTT.

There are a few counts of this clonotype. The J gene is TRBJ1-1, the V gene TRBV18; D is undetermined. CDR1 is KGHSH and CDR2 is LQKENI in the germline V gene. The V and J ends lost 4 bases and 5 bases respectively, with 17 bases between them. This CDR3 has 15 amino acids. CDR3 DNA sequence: TGTGCCAGCTCACGCTTGGAGTGGGTTGGGACTGAAGCTTTCTTT. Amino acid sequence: CASSRLEWVGTEAFF.

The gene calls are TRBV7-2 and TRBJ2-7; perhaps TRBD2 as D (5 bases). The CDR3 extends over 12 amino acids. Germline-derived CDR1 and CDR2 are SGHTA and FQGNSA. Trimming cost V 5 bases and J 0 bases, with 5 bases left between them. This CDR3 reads CASSGSSYEQYF. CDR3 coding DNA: TGTGCCAGCAGCGGGAGCTCCTACGAGCAGTACTTC. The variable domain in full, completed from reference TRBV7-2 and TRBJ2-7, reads GAGVSQSPSNKVTEKGKDVELRCDPISGHTALYWYRQSLGQGLEFLIYFQGNSAPDKSGLPSDRFSAERTGGSVSTLTIQRTQQEDSAVYLCASSGSSYEQYFGPGTRLTVT.

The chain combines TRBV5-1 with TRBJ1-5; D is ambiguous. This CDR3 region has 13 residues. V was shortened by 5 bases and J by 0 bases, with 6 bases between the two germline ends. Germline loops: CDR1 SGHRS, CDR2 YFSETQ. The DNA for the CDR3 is TGCGCCAGCAGATGGGATAGCAATCAGCCCCAGCATTTT. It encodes CASRWDSNQPQHF.

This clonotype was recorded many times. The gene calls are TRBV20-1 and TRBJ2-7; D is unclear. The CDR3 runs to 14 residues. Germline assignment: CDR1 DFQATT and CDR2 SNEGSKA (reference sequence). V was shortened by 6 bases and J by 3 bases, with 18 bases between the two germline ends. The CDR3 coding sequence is TGCAGTGCGCCGCCCAACGGTCTGAGCTACGAGCAGTACTTC. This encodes CSAPPNGLSYEQYF.

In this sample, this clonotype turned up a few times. Here the CDR3 reads CASSRGQGLLAKNIQYF. CDR3 DNA: TGTGCCAGCAGCCGGGGACAGGGCCTATTAGCCAAAAACATTCAGTACTTC. J is TRBJ2-4 and V is TRBV7-9; 9 bases fit TRBD1. V lost 5 bases to trimming and J lost 0 bases; unmatched junction nucleotides: 8. Germline V lookup: CDR1 SEHNR, CDR2 FQNEAQ (reference sequence). CDR3 length equals 17 residues.

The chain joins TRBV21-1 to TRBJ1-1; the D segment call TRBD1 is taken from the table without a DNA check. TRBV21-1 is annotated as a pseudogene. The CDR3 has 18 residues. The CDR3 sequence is CASSSKMDRGRRNTEAFF. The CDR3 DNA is TGTGCCAGCAGCTCGAAGATGGACAGGGGGCGACGAAACACTGAAGCTTTCTTT.

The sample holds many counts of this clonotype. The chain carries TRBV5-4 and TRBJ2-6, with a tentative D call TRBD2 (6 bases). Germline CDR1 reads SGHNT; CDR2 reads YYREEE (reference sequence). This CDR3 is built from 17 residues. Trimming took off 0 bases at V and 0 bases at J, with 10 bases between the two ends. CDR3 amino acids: CASSLGDSNSGANVLTF. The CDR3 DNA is TGTGCCAGCAGCTTGGGGGACTCAAACTCTGGGGCCAACGTCCTGACTTTC.

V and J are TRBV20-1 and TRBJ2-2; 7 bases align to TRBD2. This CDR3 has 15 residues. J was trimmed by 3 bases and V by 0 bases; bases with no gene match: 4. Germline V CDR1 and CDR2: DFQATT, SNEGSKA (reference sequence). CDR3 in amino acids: CSAREAGRDTGELFF. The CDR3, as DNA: TGCAGTGCTAGAGAAGCGGGGAGGGACACCGGGGAGCTGTTTTTT.

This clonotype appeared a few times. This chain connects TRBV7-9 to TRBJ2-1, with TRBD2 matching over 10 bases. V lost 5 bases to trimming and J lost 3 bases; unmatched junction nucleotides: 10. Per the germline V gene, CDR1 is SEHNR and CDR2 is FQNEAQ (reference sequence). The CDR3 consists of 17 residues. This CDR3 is CASSRSTTSGYYNEQFF. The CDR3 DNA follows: TGTGCCAGCAGCCGATCTACGACTAGCGGGTACTACAATGAGCAGTTCTTC.

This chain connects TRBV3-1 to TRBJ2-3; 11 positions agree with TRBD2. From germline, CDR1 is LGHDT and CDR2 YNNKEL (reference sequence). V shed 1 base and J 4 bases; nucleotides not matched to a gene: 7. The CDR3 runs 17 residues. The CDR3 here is CASSQASTSGSPDTQYF. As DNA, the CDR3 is TGTGCCAGCAGCCAAGCGTCAACTAGCGGGAGTCCAGATACGCAGTATTTT.

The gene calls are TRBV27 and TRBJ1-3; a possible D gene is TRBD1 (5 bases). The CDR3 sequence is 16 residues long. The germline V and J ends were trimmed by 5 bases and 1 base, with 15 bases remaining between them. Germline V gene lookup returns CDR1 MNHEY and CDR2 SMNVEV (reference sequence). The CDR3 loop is CASSLKGRGSGNTIYF. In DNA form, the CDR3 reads TGTGCCAGCAGTCTGAAGGGACGAGGGTCTGGAAACACCATATATTTT.

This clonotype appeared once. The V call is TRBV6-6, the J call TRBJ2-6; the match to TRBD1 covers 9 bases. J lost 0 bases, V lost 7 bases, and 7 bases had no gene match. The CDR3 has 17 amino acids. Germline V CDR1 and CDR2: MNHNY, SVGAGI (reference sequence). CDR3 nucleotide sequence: TGTGCCAGCACTCGGGACAGGGAGCGCTCTGGGGCCAACGTCCTGACTTTC. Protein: CASTRDRERSGANVLTF.

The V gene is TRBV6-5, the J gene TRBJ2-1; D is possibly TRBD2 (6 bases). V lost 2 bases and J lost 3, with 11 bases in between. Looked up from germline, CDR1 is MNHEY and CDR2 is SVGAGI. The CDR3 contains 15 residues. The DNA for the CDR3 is TGTGCCAGCAGTTACCAAGCGGGCATCTACAATGAGCAGTTCTTC. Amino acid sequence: CASSYQAGIYNEQFF.